Shown below are 24 T cell receptor beta chains from a single sample sequenced in a study of cytomegalovirus exposure and HLA in healthy donors. Primers included in the PCR were 60 Vbeta and 13 Jbeta primers. TCRdb's copy holds only in-frame clones and misses some; the assay was immunoSEQ multiplex PCR. The table includes about 200,000 clones, roughly 80% detected once. Sequencing used PBMCs. Every receptor here comes from a young man in good health and CMV-seronegative.

The rearrangement joins TRBV5-1 to TRBJ2-3; 12 bases agree with TRBD2. CDR1 and CDR2 (germline): SGHRS, YFSETQ. Germline trimming cut 3 bases from V and 4 bases from J; bases unmatched to any gene: 6. The CDR3 is 16 amino acids. DNA for the CDR3: TGCGCCAGCAGCTCGTCTAGCGGGGGGGTCTCAGATACGCAGTATTTT. Translated: CASSSSSGGVSDTQYF.

V is TRBV18 and J is TRBJ1-5; D might be TRBD1 (6 bases). This CDR3 has 15 amino acids. V was shortened by 3 bases and J by 4 bases, with 13 bases between the two germline ends. Per germline, CDR1 KGHSH and CDR2 LQKENI. CDR3 nucleotides: TGTGCCAGCTCACCCCTAGGACAGCAAAATCAGCCCCAGCATTTT. Protein sequence: CASSPLGQQNQPQHF.

This chain links TRBV6-4 with TRBJ1-6; the D gene is possibly TRBD1 (5 bases). From germline, CDR1 is MRHNA and CDR2 SNTAGT. V was clipped by 2 bases and J by 0 bases, with 14 bases between them. The CDR3 loop spans 18 amino acids. This CDR3 reads CASSDAGRDYSYNSPLHF. CDR3 DNA sequence: TGTGCCAGCAGTGACGCGGGCAGGGACTACTCCTATAATTCACCCCTCCACTTT.

The CDR3 region is CASSHGTGIYTEAFF. The CDR3 nucleotides are TGTGCCAGCAGCCATGGGACAGGGATATACACTGAAGCTTTCTTT. The V and J genes are TRBV14 and TRBJ1-1; TRBD1 matches 9 bases. V was clipped by 3 bases and J by 3 bases; unmatched bases: 5. The CDR3 contains 15 residues. Germline lookup yields CDR1 SGHDN and CDR2 FVKESK. The variable domain in full, with the rest retrieved from reference TRBV14 and TRBJ1-1, is EAGVTQFPSHSVIEKGQTVTLRCDPISGHDNLYWYRRVMGKEIKFLLHFVKESKQDESGMPNNRFLAERTGGTYSTLKVQPAELEDSGVYFCASSHGTGIYTEAFFGQGTRLTVV.

This chain links TRBV2 with TRBJ1-1; 8 bases are a match to TRBD1. This CDR3 region has 16 residues. Looked up from germline, CDR1 is SNHLY and CDR2 is FYNNEI. The V segment lost 5 bases and the J segment 0 bases; nucleotides outside the gene matches: 8. The CDR3 DNA sequence: TGTGCCAGCAGTTTTGGGACAGGCCTCCTGAACACTGAAGCTTTCTTT. Amino acid sequence: CASSFGTGLLNTEAFF.

This clone was seen only a few times. This rearrangement joins TRBV4-3 to TRBJ1-3; the D is unclear. The V gene's germline CDR1 is LGHNA and CDR2 YSLEER. The CDR3 runs to 14 residues. The V end lost 2 bases, the J end lost 5 bases, and 10 bases lay between the germline ends. CDR3 protein: CASSQTRSRNTIYF. CDR3 nucleotide sequence: TGCGCCAGCAGCCAAACGAGGAGTCGAAACACCATATATTTT.

V gene TRBV27 combines with J gene TRBJ1-1, with 7 bases aligning to TRBD1. This CDR3 spans 15 amino acids. Per germline, CDR1 MNHEY and CDR2 SMNVEV (reference sequence). Trimming at V came to 10 bases and at J to 0 bases, leaving 11 bases not matched to a gene. CDR3 sequence: CATRSKGALNTEAFF. For the CDR3, the DNA is TGTGCCACTCGGTCAAAGGGGGCATTGAACACTGAAGCTTTCTTT.

Only a few counts were recorded for this clone. The chain employs TRBV6-5 and TRBJ1-1; D unclear. Looked up from germline, CDR1 is MNHEY and CDR2 is SVGAGI. The ends were cut back, 2 bases at V and 4 bases at J, with 11 bases in the middle. This CDR3 comprises 14 residues. CDR3 in amino acids: CASSYVVGSTEAFF. CDR3 DNA sequence: TGTGCCAGCAGTTACGTTGTCGGGAGCACTGAAGCTTTCTTT.

A note on this clone: Its ends do not fully match the called genes, so a read error is possible. The rearrangement uses TRBV7-9 and TRBJ2-5, with TRBD1 identical over 9 bases. Germline-derived CDR1 and CDR2 are SEHNR and FQNEAQ (reference sequence). CDR3 length: 16 residues. The CDR3 is CSSSGLLQGAGETQYF. CDR3 DNA: TGTTCCAGCAGCGGCTTATTACAGGGGGCGGGAGAGACCCAGTACTTC. Supplemented by reference TRBV7-9 and TRBJ2-5, the full variable domain reads DTGVSQNPRHKITKRGQNVTFRCDPISEHNRLYWYRQTLGQGPEFLTYFQNEAQLEKSRLLSDRFSAERPKGSFSTLEIQRTEQGDSAMYLCSSSGLLQGAGETQYFGPGTRLLVL.

Worth noting for this clone: Relative to the germline gene, one junction end is altered; a read error may explain this. The sample contains more than one DNA sequence encoding this CDR3. The chain is built from TRBV7-2 and TRBJ2-7; TRBD1 might be the D (5 bases). The CDR3 has 16 residues. Germline CDR1 and CDR2: SGHTA and FQGNSA. This chain's CDR3 is CASSLQDQGRPYEQYF. In DNA, the CDR3 is TGTGCCAGCAGCTTGCAGGACCAGGGTAGGCCCTACGAACAGTACTTC.

The chain recombines TRBV4-3 with TRBJ1-4; TRBD1 matches 11 bases. This CDR3 region has 14 residues. Germline lookup yields CDR1 LGHNA and CDR2 YSLEER. V shed 5 bases, J shed 7 bases, and the junction held 3 bases outside the gene matches. The chain's CDR3 is CASSGTGGSEKLFF. The CDR3 nucleotides read TGCGCCAGCAGCGGGACAGGGGGTAGTGAAAAACTGTTTTTT.

The chain has TRBV27 and TRBJ2-3; D might be TRBD1 (5 bases). Germline CDR1 reads MNHEY; CDR2 reads SMNVEV (reference sequence). Trimming shortened V by 3 bases and J by 7 bases, and 20 bases separated the two germline ends. The CDR3 length is 16 residues. CDR3 in amino acids: CASSLVGLRARNTQYF. For the CDR3, the DNA is TGTGCCAGCAGTTTGGTGGGGCTCAGGGCTAGGAATACGCAGTATTTT.

As to this clone: At one end, the junction sequence differs from germline, possibly due to a read error. The genes are TRBV6-1 and TRBJ2-6; D possibly corresponds to TRBD1 (5 bases). This CDR3 is built from 15 residues. CDR1 and CDR2 (germline): MNHNS, SASEGT. The CDR3 nucleotides are TGTGCCAGCAGTGAAGTAAGGGCTGGGGCCAGCGTCCTGACTTTC. Translated: CASSEVRAGASVLTF.

The chain has TRBV7-9 and TRBJ2-3; 10 nucleotides line up with TRBD2. The V segment lost 6 bases and the J segment 2 bases; nucleotides outside the gene matches: 8. The CDR3 is made up of 16 amino acids. The germline V gene has CDR1 SEHNR and CDR2 FQNEAQ (reference sequence). CDR3 coding DNA: TGTGCCAGCAGGCCCATAGCGGGGGGCCTCACAGATACGCAGTATTTT. Translated: CASRPIAGGLTDTQYF.

This clone occurred once. V and J are TRBV27 and TRBJ2-7, with 10 bases matching TRBD1. The CDR3 spans 13 residues. Germline-derived CDR1 and CDR2 are MNHEY and SMNVEV (reference sequence). V lost 8 bases, J lost 4 bases, and 5 bases stayed unmatched. The CDR3: CASGTGDVYEQYF. CDR3 sequence (DNA): TGTGCCAGCGGGACAGGGGACGTTTACGAGCAGTACTTC.

Worth noting for this clone: Relative to the germline gene, one junction end is altered; a read error may explain this. The V gene is TRBV19, the J gene TRBJ2-5; D unclear. Germline CDR1 and CDR2: LNHDA and SQIVND (reference sequence). This CDR3 has 15 residues. In DNA form, the CDR3 reads TGTGCCAGTAGCATAGATACAGAGACCCAAGAGACCCAGTACTTC. Its protein product is CASSIDTETQETQYF.

The table lists this clone with a count of one. The gene calls are TRBV14 and TRBJ1-2, with D perhaps TRBD1 (5 bases). Germline V gene lookup returns CDR1 SGHDN and CDR2 FVKESK. The CDR3 is made up of 16 amino acids. V was cut by 4 bases and J by 4 bases, with 19 bases left in between. CDR3 DNA sequence: TGTGCCAGCAGCCGTACGCCAACAGGCCTCGGCTATGGCTACACCTTC. Translation: CASSRTPTGLGYGYTF.

The chain carries TRBV11-2 and TRBJ1-5; D gene ambiguous. CDR3 length: 15 residues. Germline CDR1 is SGHAT and CDR2 is FQNNGV. Trimming cost V 5 bases and J 0 bases, with 11 bases left between them. The CDR3 bases are TGTGCCAGCAGCCCAGGAGGGCATAGCAATCAGCCCCAGCATTTT. It translates to CASSPGGHSNQPQHF.

For the CDR3, the DNA is TGTGCCAGCAGTCTACATGGTCTGACTGGGAGCTATGGCTACACCTTC. Encoded protein: CASSLHGLTGSYGYTF. This chain joins TRBV28 and TRBJ1-2; D call uncertain. V gave up 5 bases and J gave up 4 bases, with 20 bases separating them. Germline V gives CDR1 MDHEN, CDR2 SYDVKM. The CDR3 sequence is 16 residues long.

This sequence joins TRBV27 and TRBJ1-2; D possibly corresponds to TRBD1 (5 bases). The CDR3 length is 15 residues. CDR1 is MNHEY, CDR2 SMNVEV, per germline (reference sequence). V lost 2 bases and J lost 2, with 12 bases in between. CDR3: CASSLSVGGNYGYTF. The CDR3 DNA follows: TGTGCCAGCAGTTTAAGCGTGGGGGGGAACTATGGCTACACCTTC.

The chain carries TRBV10-2 and TRBJ2-7; TRBD2 matches at 8 bases. V lost 7 bases, J lost 6 bases, and 14 bases stayed unmatched. Germline-derived CDR1 and CDR2 are WSHSY and SAAADI. The CDR3 runs to 15 residues. CDR3 residues: CASTHGGGLTGEQYF. CDR3 sequence (DNA): TGCGCCAGCACGCACGGGGGGGGCCTTACAGGCGAGCAGTACTTC.

This clone was counted between two and nine times. The J gene is TRBJ2-7, the V gene TRBV2, with TRBD2 as a possible D gene (6 bases). Trimming took off 7 bases at V and 4 bases at J, with 11 bases between the two ends. Germline assignment: CDR1 SNHLY and CDR2 FYNNEI. The CDR3 is made up of 12 amino acids. The CDR3 here is CASTRDFYEQYF. The CDR3 DNA sequence: TGTGCCAGCACCCGGGACTTTTACGAGCAGTACTTC.

This chain's CDR3 is CASSLVGGFSYEQYF. The CDR3 nucleotides are TGTGCCAGCAGCTTGGTCGGGGGTTTTTCCTACGAGCAGTACTTC. The chain recombines TRBV5-4 with TRBJ2-7; the D gene is possibly TRBD2 (6 bases). Trimming removed 0 bases at V and 1 base at J, with 11 bases between. Germline CDR1 reads SGHNT; CDR2 reads YYREEE (reference sequence). The CDR3 length is 15 residues.

This clone was found many times. In DNA, the CDR3 is TGTGCCAGCAGTTTAAAGACAGGTGCCCAGCCCCAGCATTTT. Its translation is CASSLKTGAQPQHF. This rearrangement joins TRBV27 to TRBJ1-5; a possible D gene is TRBD1 (6 bases). Per the germline V gene, CDR1 is MNHEY and CDR2 is SMNVEV (reference sequence). Trimming took off 2 bases at V and 7 bases at J, with 12 bases between the two ends. This CDR3 is 14 amino acids long.